These 21 T cell receptor beta chains originate from one sample sequenced in a study of blood T cell repertoires in COVID-19. This table comes from immunoSEQ multiplex PCR, and its TCRdb copy is limited to in-frame clones, with some not included. The sample records about 21,000 clones, around 83% being singletons. What was sequenced was peripheral blood. Source of these receptors: a human donor with active COVID-19. The donor label of this sample is uncertain.

The chain combines TRBV6-6 with TRBJ1-1; a weak D match, TRBD1 (5 bases). Germline V gives CDR1 MNHNY, CDR2 SVGAGI (reference sequence). The CDR3 extends over 15 amino acids. Trimming pared 0 bases from V and 2 bases from J, leaving 10 bases between. The CDR3 bases are TGTGCCAGCAGTTACTCTAGTAGGGGTAACACTGAAGCTTTCTTT. This sequence encodes CASSYSSRGNTEAFF.

The chain links TRBV27 to TRBJ2-7; D gene uncertain. V was pared by 5 bases and J by 5 bases, with 19 bases between. Germline CDR1 and CDR2: MNHEY and SMNVEV (reference sequence). The CDR3 consists of 15 residues. The CDR3 coding sequence is TGTGCCAGCAGTCCCACGTCGCGCTCGGGTCACGAGCAGTACTTC. Protein product: CASSPTSRSGHEQYF.

The chain combines TRBV25-1 with TRBJ2-3; no firm D call. Germline V gives CDR1 MGHDK, CDR2 SYGVNS. The CDR3 consists of 13 residues. V lost 2 bases and J 5 bases, leaving 8 bases between the germline ends. CDR3 residues: CASSEHRLDTQYF. The CDR3 bases are TGTGCCAGCAGTGAACATAGATTAGATACGCAGTATTTT.

The J gene is TRBJ2-5, the V gene TRBV27; D call uncertain. CDR3 length equals 12 residues. V dropped 4 bases and J dropped 0 bases, with 3 bases sitting between them. Germline-derived CDR1 and CDR2 are MNHEY and SMNVEV (reference sequence). This CDR3 reads CASSSNQETQYF. Here the CDR3 DNA reads TGTGCCAGCAGTTCCAACCAAGAGACCCAGTACTTC.

This chain links TRBV28 with TRBJ2-7; perhaps TRBD1 as D (7 bases). The CDR3 has 16 residues. The V end lost 3 bases, the J end lost 2 bases, and 17 bases lay between the germline ends. CDR1 MDHEN and CDR2 SYDVKM come from the germline V gene. This CDR3 is CASSFGGGAVPYEQYF. The CDR3 DNA follows: TGTGCCAGCAGTTTCGGAGGGGGCGCAGTACCCTACGAGCAGTACTTC.

The rearrangement joins TRBV27 to TRBJ2-3; TRBD1 aligns across 9 bases. This CDR3 contains 16 residues. Trimming took 7 bases from V and 3 from J; bases not matched to a gene: 11. The germline V gene encodes CDR1 MNHEY and CDR2 SMNVEV (reference sequence). This chain's CDR3 is CASTKGYGTGTDTQYF. CDR3 DNA sequence: TGTGCCAGCACCAAAGGGTACGGGACAGGGACAGATACGCAGTATTTT.

The chain joins TRBV15 to TRBJ1-6; tentative D call: TRBD1 (5 bases). The CDR3 totals 15 residues. The germline V gene encodes CDR1 LNHNV and CDR2 YYDKDF (reference sequence). Trimming left V 0 bases short and J 9 bases short, with 12 bases between. The CDR3 DNA reads TGTGCCACCAGCAGAGACCCAGACAGTGTTTCACCCCTCCACTTT. This gives the protein CATSRDPDSVSPLHF.

A few counts support this clone. The rearrangement uses TRBV10-3 and TRBJ2-3; 9 nucleotides line up with TRBD2. Trimming at V came to 10 bases and at J to 3 bases, leaving 5 bases not matched to a gene. From germline, CDR1 is ENHRY and CDR2 SYGVKD. CDR3 length equals 13 residues. The CDR3 sequence: CATRLAETDTQYF. DNA of the CDR3: TGTGCCACCCGACTAGCGGAGACAGATACGCAGTATTTT.

The chain carries TRBV7-9 and TRBJ2-1; 7 positions match TRBD2. Trimming removed 2 bases from V and 5 bases from J; junction bases left unmatched: 9. CDR1 and CDR2 from the germline V gene are SEHNR and FQNEAQ (reference sequence). CDR3 length equals 16 residues. CDR3 DNA: TGTGCCAGCAGCTTATCGGGGGGACCACACAACAATGAGCAGTTCTTC. Its translation is CASSLSGGPHNNEQFF.

CDR3 sequence reads: CASSLVAIGSPSPDTQYF. CDR3 DNA sequence: TGTGCCAGCAGCTTAGTCGCTATAGGTAGCCCCAGCCCAGATACGCAGTATTTT. The chain is built from TRBV11-2 and TRBJ2-3; the D is unclear. The V gene's germline CDR1 is SGHAT and CDR2 FQNNGV. The V gene lost 1 base and the J gene lost 4 bases, with 21 bases spanning the gap. The CDR3 spans 18 residues.

Of note for this clone: One junction end does not reproduce the germline sequence, and a read error may be involved. In the same sample, other DNA sequences code for this CDR3. This chain links TRBV3-1 (or the pseudogene TRBV3-2) with TRBJ2-7, with 10 bases aligning to TRBD1. Germline V gives CDR1 LGHDT, CDR2 YNNKEL (reference sequence). CDR3 length equals 16 residues. The CDR3 sequence: CASSPSTGQGSYEQYF. CDR3 nucleotide sequence: TGTGCCAGCAGCCCAAGTACGGGACAGGGGTCCTATGAGCAGTACTTC.

The chain links TRBV2 to TRBJ1-1; possible D gene TRBD1, 6 bases. Germline values: CDR1 SNHLY, CDR2 FYNNEI. Trimming pared 6 bases from V and 1 base from J, leaving 15 bases between. This CDR3 has 15 amino acids. CDR3: CASRGDTTGNTEAFF. The CDR3 nucleotides read TGTGCCAGCAGGGGGGATACGACAGGGAACACTGAAGCTTTCTTT.

This chain uses TRBV19 with TRBJ1-3, with a tentative D call TRBD1 (5 bases). Trimming left V 4 bases short and J 0 bases short, with 10 bases between. Germline-derived CDR1 and CDR2 are LNHDA and SQIVND (reference sequence). The CDR3 runs to 15 residues. DNA of the CDR3: TGTGCCAGTAGTACGGCGGGGGGCTCTGGAAACACCATATATTTT. Amino acid sequence: CASSTAGGSGNTIYF. The full variable domain, with the rest looked up from reference TRBV19 and TRBJ1-3, is DGGITQSPKYLFRKEGQNVTLSCEQNLNHDAMYWYRQDPGQGLRLIYYSQIVNDFQKGDIAEGYSVSREKKESFPLTVTSAQKNPTAFYLCASSTAGGSGNTIYFGEGSWLTVV.

The chain links TRBV5-4 to TRBJ2-3; 9 nucleotides match TRBD1. Trimming cost V 4 bases and J 5 bases; bases outside gene matches: 5. There are 14 residues in the CDR3. Germline CDR1 SGHNT, CDR2 YYREEE (reference sequence). DNA of the CDR3: TGTGCCAGCAGCGGTGGGACAGGGCAAGATACGCAGTATTTT. Protein: CASSGGTGQDTQYF.

The chain joins TRBV6-5 to TRBJ1-6, with D maybe TRBD1 (6 bases). Trimming cost V 0 bases and J 6 bases, with 12 bases left between them. Germline-derived CDR1 and CDR2 are MNHEY and SVGAGI. This CDR3 has 16 amino acids. CDR3 sequence reads: CASSYSFGQSNSPLHF. As DNA, the CDR3 is TGTGCCAGCAGTTACTCTTTCGGACAGAGTAATTCACCCCTCCACTTT.

The chain joins TRBV4-1 to TRBJ2-1; 11 positions match TRBD2. Germline V gene lookup returns CDR1 MGHRA and CDR2 YSYEKL. V shed 2 bases and J 2 bases; nucleotides not matched to a gene: 2. The CDR3 totals 16 residues. The CDR3: CASSQIAGGPYNEQFF. The CDR3 DNA reads as TGCGCCAGCAGCCAAATAGCGGGGGGGCCCTACAATGAGCAGTTCTTC.

The rearrangement links TRBV7-9 to TRBJ2-6; maybe TRBD1 (6 bases). Trimming removed 2 bases at V and 4 bases at J, with 12 bases between. This CDR3 is 16 amino acids long. Germline CDR1 reads SEHNR; CDR2 reads FQNEAQ (reference sequence). The DNA for the CDR3 is TGTGCCAGCAGCTTAAAAACAGGGTACGGGGCCAACGTCCTGACTTTC. This sequence encodes CASSLKTGYGANVLTF.

This clone has a single count. The chain combines TRBV5-5 with TRBJ2-3; 8 nucleotides agree with TRBD2. CDR1 is SGHKS and CDR2 is YYEKEE in the germline V gene (reference sequence). Trimming removed 4 bases from V and 4 bases from J; junction bases left unmatched: 11. The CDR3 loop spans 16 amino acids. CDR3 region: CASSPSGTRSADTQYF. CDR3 in DNA: TGTGCCAGCAGCCCATCTGGGACTAGATCCGCAGATACGCAGTATTTT.

The V gene is TRBV6-5, the J gene TRBJ1-2, with D unclear. V was pared by 4 bases and J by 6 bases, with 21 bases between. CDR3 length equals 16 residues. Germline lookup yields CDR1 MNHEY and CDR2 SVGAGI. For the CDR3, the DNA is TGTGCCAGCAGTTCCCCCCCGGTACGGGGATCAAATGGCTACACCTTC. Residues: CASSSPPVRGSNGYTF.

J is TRBJ2-7 and V is TRBV5-1; 12 bases agree with TRBD1. V lost 3 bases to trimming and J lost 9 bases; unmatched junction nucleotides: 22. Germline-derived CDR1 and CDR2 are SGHRS and YFSETQ. This CDR3 region has 19 residues. Written as DNA, the CDR3 is TGCGCCAGCAGCTCTCGGGGACAGGGGGCGCGAGTGTCAACGACGTCGCAGTACTTC. Translated, it gives CASSSRGQGARVSTTSQYF.

The chain joins TRBV11-2 to TRBJ2-1; 10 bases align to TRBD1. Germline CDR1 reads SGHAT; CDR2 reads FQNNGV. Trimming cost V 4 bases and J 5 bases; bases outside gene matches: 8. The CDR3 contains 16 residues. In DNA, the CDR3 is TGTGCCAGCAGCTCTTGGACAGGGGGGGGACACAATGAGCAGTTCTTC. It specifies CASSSWTGGGHNEQFF.